The 14 T cell receptor beta chains below all came from one sample that was sequenced in a study of blood T cells in healthy people across ages. The authors ran a second PCR of about 6 to 11 cycles using a sample-barcoded 5' primer and a J-beta primer mix. Using its own MiXCR run on the 5' RACE reads, TCRdb lists one record per CDR3 protein. The sample records 800,000 to 950,000 distinct CDR3 sequences, around 36% being singletons. Sequencing was done on a sample of blood. These TCRs come from a man aged 18 to 30 in good health.

As concerns this clonotype: This may come from a read error, since a much larger clone is one base off. V is TRBV4-1 and J is TRBJ2-1; 7 bases match TRBD1. Unmatched junction bases numbered 6, after V lost 0 bases and J lost 1 base. Germline loops: CDR1 MGHRA, CDR2 YSYEKL. This CDR3 spans 17 amino acids. The CDR3 region is CASSQDPGQRSYNEQFF. The CDR3 bases are TGCGCCAGCAGCCAAGATCCGGGACAGAGGTCCTACAATGAGCAGTTCTTC.

The chain links TRBV12-3 or TRBV12-4 to TRBJ2-6; D call uncertain. The CDR3 contains 17 residues. The germline V and J ends were trimmed by 5 bases and 0 bases, with 14 bases remaining between them. The CDR3 DNA reads TGTGCCAGCAGTCCATCGACTCTCCGCTCTGGGGCCAACGTCCTGACTTTC. This encodes CASSPSTLRSGANVLTF.

This clonotype was seen a handful of times. The rearrangement uses TRBV3-1 and TRBJ2-5, with unresolved D. There are 14 residues in the CDR3. Germline-derived CDR1 and CDR2 are LGHDT and YNNKEL (reference sequence). The V end lost 1 base, the J end lost 2 bases, and 8 bases lay between the germline ends. CDR3 in DNA: TGTGCCAGCAGCCAAGGCGGTCTTCAAGAGACCCAGTACTTC. It specifies CASSQGGLQETQYF.

This clonotype was found a few times. The J gene is TRBJ2-1, the V gene TRBV6-2 or TRBV6-3; D not resolved. This CDR3 comprises 15 residues. In germline, CDR1 is MNHEY, CDR2 SVGEGT. V was pared by 8 bases and J by 2 bases, with 16 bases between. The CDR3 DNA reads TGTGCCAGCCTAACCAGGAGTTCCCCCTACAATGAGCAGTTCTTC. Protein: CASLTRSSPYNEQFF.

The chain combines TRBV7-2 with TRBJ1-1, with D maybe TRBD1 (5 bases). Germline CDR1 SGHTA, CDR2 FQGNSA. The ends were cut back, 2 bases at V and 3 bases at J, with 10 bases in the middle. There are 14 residues in the CDR3. CDR3 in DNA: TGTGCCAGCAGCTTATTTGACAGCTACACTGAAGCTTTCTTT. This codes for CASSLFDSYTEAFF.

This clonotype was counted a few times. V gene TRBV4-1 combines with J gene TRBJ2-1, with D possibly matching TRBD1 (5 bases). The CDR3 contains 16 residues. The germline gives CDR1 MGHRA, CDR2 YSYEKL. V lost 1 base and J lost 8, with 18 bases in between. CDR3 sequence (DNA): TGCGCCAGCAGCCAAGGTGTAGGGGCACACAAGTATGAGCAGTTCTTC. Amino acids: CASSQGVGAHKYEQFF.

In its sample, this clonotype was seen many times. The V and J genes are TRBV28 and TRBJ1-2; 7 nucleotides align to TRBD1. This CDR3 is built from 13 residues. CDR1 MDHEN and CDR2 SYDVKM come from the germline V gene. V shed 7 bases, J shed 2 bases, and the junction held 4 bases outside the gene matches. The CDR3 sequence: CASIADRNYGYTF. DNA of the CDR3: TGTGCCAGCATCGCGGACAGGAACTATGGCTACACCTTC.

CDR3 amino acids: CASSPPRRQGYGYTF. The CDR3 DNA reads as TGTGCCAGCAGCCCCCCGAGGAGACAGGGCTATGGCTACACCTTC. J is TRBJ1-2 and V is TRBV7-2, with 7 positions matching TRBD1. There are 15 residues in the CDR3. Trimming cost V 5 bases and J 4 bases; bases outside gene matches: 10. Germline CDR1 is SGHTA and CDR2 is FQGNSA.

There are a few counts of this clonotype. V and J are TRBV7-2 and TRBJ1-5; D is perhaps TRBD1 (5 bases). This CDR3 has 16 residues. Trimming pared 1 base from V and 5 bases from J, leaving 15 bases between. Germline-derived CDR1 and CDR2 are SGHTA and FQGNSA. This chain's CDR3 is CASSLEGQGGYQPQHF. Here the CDR3 DNA reads TGTGCCAGCAGCTTAGAGGGGCAGGGAGGGTATCAGCCCCAGCATTTT.

The chain combines TRBV10-3 with TRBJ2-5; 9 nucleotides agree with TRBD2. After removal of 2 bases from V and 1 base from J, the junction contained 2 bases not matched to a gene. Germline lookup yields CDR1 ENHRY and CDR2 SYGVKD. The CDR3 is made up of 15 amino acids. CDR3 DNA: TGTGCCATCAGTGAGCCGGGACTAGCCCAAGAGACCCAGTACTTC. Translation gives CAISEPGLAQETQYF.

This clonotype was detected only a few times. The V call is TRBV12-3 or TRBV12-4, the J call TRBJ1-2, with a weak D call TRBD1 (5 bases). The germline V and J ends were trimmed by 6 bases and 0 bases, with 14 bases remaining between them. This CDR3 spans 15 amino acids. CDR3 nucleotide sequence: TGTGCCAGCAGCCAACCGGGACTCCCTAACTATGGCTACACCTTC. It codes for CASSQPGLPNYGYTF.

The V call is TRBV6-1, the J call TRBJ2-7; possibly TRBD1 or TRBD2 for D (5 bases each). This CDR3 is 15 amino acids long. Germline V gives CDR1 MNHNS, CDR2 SASEGT. Deletions cut 2 bases from V and 7 bases from J, with 18 bases between. In nucleotides, the CDR3 is TGTGCCAGCAGTGAACAGGGACCGACGAACAAGGAGCAGTACTTC. This sequence encodes CASSEQGPTNKEQYF.

V and J are TRBV20-1 and TRBJ1-2, with TRBD1 matching 9 bases. This CDR3 is 15 amino acids long. J gave up 3 bases and V 5 bases, and 10 bases lay outside the gene matches. CDR1 DFQATT and CDR2 SNEGSKA come from the germline V gene (reference sequence). CDR3 DNA sequence: TGCAGTGCTCGGTCCCGGGACAGGGCCGACTATGGCTACACCTTC. This gives the protein CSARSRDRADYGYTF.

With respect to this clonotype: A read error is possible here, since a much larger clone lies one base away. The chain joins TRBV5-1 to TRBJ2-5; 9 nucleotides line up with TRBD2. Germline CDR1 SGHRS, CDR2 YFSETQ. Losses at the gene ends were 3 bases for V and 4 bases for J; bases not matched to a gene: 7. The CDR3 runs 15 residues. CDR3 nucleotide sequence: TGCGCCAGCAGCTGCAACAGACTAGCGGCAGAGACCCAGTACTTC. As protein: CASSCNRLAAETQYF. The full variable domain, in which reference TRBV5-1 and TRBJ2-5 provide the parts outside the CDR3, is KAGVTQTPRYLIKTRGQQVTLSCSPISGHRSVSWYQQTPGQGLQFLFEYFSETQRNKGNFPGRFSGRQFSNSRSEMNVSTLELGDSALYLCASSCNRLAAETQYFGPGTRLLVL.